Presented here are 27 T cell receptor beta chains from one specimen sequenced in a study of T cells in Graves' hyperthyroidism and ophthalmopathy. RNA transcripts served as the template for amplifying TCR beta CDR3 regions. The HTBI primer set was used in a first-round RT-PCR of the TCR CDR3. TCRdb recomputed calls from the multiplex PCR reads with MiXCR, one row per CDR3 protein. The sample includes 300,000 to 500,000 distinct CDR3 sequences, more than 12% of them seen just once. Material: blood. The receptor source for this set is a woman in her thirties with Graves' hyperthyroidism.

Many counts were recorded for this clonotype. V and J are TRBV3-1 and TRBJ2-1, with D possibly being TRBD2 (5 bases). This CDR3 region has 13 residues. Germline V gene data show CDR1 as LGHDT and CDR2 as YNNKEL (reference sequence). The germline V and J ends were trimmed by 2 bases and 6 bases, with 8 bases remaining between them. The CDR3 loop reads CASSQRGSNEQFF. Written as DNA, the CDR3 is TGTGCCAGCAGCCAACGAGGGTCCAATGAGCAGTTCTTC.

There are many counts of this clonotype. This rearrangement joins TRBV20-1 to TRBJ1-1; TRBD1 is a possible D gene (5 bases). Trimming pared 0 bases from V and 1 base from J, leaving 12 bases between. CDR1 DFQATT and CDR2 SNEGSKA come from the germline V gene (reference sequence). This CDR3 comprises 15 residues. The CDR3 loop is CSARDPRDPNTEAFF. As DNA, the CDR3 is TGCAGTGCTAGAGATCCCAGGGACCCGAACACTGAAGCTTTCTTT.

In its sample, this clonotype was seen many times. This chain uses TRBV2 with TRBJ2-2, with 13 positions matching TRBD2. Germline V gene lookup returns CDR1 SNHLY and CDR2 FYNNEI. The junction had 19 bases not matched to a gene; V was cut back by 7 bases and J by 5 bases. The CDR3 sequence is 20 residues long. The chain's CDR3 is CASNQAMTSGRRRGTGELFF. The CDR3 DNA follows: TGTGCCAGCAACCAAGCCATGACTAGCGGGAGGAGGCGAGGTACCGGGGAGCTGTTTTTT.

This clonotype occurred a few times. CDR3 amino acids: CASSLDPGGRARYEQYF. The CDR3 region has the DNA TGTGCCAGCAGCTTGGACCCTGGCGGGAGGGCCCGCTACGAGCAGTACTTC. V gene TRBV5-6 combines with J gene TRBJ2-7, with 9 nucleotides matching TRBD2. CDR3 length: 17 amino acids. Per germline, CDR1 SGHDT and CDR2 YYEEEE. V gave up 0 bases and J gave up 3 bases; unmatched junction bases: 10.

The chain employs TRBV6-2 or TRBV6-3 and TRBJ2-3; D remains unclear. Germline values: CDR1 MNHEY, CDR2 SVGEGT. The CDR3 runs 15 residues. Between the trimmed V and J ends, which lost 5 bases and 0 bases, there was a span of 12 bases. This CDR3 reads CASSRTITSTDTQYF. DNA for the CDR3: TGTGCCAGCAGTCGGACCATTACTAGCACAGATACGCAGTATTTT.

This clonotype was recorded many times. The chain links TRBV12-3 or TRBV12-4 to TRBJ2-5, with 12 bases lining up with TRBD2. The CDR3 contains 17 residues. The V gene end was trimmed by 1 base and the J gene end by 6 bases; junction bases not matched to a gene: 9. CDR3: CASSLGGLAGGPKTQYF. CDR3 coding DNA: TGTGCCAGCAGTTTAGGGGGGCTAGCGGGAGGGCCGAAGACCCAGTACTTC.

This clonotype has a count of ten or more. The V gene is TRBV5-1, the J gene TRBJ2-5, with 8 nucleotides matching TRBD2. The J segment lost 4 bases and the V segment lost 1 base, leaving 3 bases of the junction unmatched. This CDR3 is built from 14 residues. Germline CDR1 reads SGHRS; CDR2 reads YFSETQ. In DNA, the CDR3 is TGCGCCAGCAGCTTGACTAGCGGAGTAGAGACCCAGTACTTC. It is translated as CASSLTSGVETQYF.

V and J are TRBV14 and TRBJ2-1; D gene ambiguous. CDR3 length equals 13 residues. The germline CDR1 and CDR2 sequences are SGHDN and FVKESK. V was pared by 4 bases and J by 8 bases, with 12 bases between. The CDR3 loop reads CASSPDLGYEQFF. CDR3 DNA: TGTGCCAGCAGCCCAGACCTAGGGTATGAGCAGTTCTTC. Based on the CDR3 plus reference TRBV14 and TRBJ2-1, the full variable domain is EAGVTQFPSHSVIEKGQTVTLRCDPISGHDNLYWYRRVMGKEIKFLLHFVKESKQDESGMPNNRFLAERTGGTYSTLKVQPAELEDSGVYFCASSPDLGYEQFFGPGTRLTVL.

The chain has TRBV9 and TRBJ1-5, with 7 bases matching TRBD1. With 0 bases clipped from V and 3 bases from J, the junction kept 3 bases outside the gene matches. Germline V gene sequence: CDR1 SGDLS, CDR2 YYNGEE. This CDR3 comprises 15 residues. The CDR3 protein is CASSVEGANNQPQHF. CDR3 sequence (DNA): TGTGCCAGCAGCGTAGAGGGGGCCAACAATCAGCCCCAGCATTTT. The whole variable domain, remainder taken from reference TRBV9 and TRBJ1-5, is DSGVTQTPKHLITATGQRVTLRCSPRSGDLSVYWYQQSLDQGLQFLIQYYNGEERAKGNILERFSAQQFPDLHSELNLSSLELGDSALYFCASSVEGANNQPQHFGDGTRLSIL.

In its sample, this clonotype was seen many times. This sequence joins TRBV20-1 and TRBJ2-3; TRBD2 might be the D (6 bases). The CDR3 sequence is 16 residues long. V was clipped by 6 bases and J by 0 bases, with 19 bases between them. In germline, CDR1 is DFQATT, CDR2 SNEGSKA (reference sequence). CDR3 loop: CSATERASLSTDTQYF. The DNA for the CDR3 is TGCAGTGCCACCGAGCGGGCCTCCTTAAGCACAGATACGCAGTATTTT.

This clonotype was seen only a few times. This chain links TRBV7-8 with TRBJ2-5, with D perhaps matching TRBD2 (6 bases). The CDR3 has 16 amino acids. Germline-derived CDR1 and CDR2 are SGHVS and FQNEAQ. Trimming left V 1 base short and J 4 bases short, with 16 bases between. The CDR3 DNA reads TGTGCCAGCAGCTTAGTGACTAGTGGTACGGGAGAGACCCAGTACTTC. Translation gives CASSLVTSGTGETQYF.

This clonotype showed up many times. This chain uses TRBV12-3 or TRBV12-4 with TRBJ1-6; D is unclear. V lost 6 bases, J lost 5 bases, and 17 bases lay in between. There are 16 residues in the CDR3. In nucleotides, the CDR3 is TGTGCCAGCAGATGGAAGGGCCCATCGGATAATTCACCCCTCCACTTT. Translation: CASRWKGPSDNSPLHF.

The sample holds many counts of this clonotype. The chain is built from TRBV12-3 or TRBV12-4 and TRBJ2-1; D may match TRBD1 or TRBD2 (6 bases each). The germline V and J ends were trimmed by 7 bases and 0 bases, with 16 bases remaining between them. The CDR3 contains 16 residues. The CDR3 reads CASTSRAGHSYNEQFF. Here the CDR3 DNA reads TGTGCCAGCACCTCTAGGGCGGGACACTCCTACAATGAGCAGTTCTTC.

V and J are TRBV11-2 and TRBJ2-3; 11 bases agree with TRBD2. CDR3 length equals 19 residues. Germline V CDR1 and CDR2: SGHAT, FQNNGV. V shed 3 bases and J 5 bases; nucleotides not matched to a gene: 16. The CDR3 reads CASSFPPIAGGPYIDTQYF. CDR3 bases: TGTGCCAGCAGCTTCCCACCCATAGCGGGAGGGCCGTATATAGATACGCAGTATTTT.

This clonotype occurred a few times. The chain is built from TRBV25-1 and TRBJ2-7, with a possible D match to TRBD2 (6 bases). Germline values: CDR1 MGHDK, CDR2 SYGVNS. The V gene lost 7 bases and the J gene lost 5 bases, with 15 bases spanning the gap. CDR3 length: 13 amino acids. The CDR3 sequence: CASTSGTPNEQYF. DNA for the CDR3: TGTGCCAGCACCTCCGGGACTCCCAACGAGCAGTACTTC.

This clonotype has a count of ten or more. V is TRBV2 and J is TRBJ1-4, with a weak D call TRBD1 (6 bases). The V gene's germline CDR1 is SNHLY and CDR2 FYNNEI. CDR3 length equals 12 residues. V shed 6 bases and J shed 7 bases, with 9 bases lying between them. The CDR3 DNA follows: TGTGCCAGCAGGAAACAGGGTGAAAAACTGTTTTTT. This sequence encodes CASRKQGEKLFF. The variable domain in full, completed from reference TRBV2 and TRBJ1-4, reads EPEVTQTPSHQVTQMGQEVILRCVPISNHLYFYWYRQILGQKVEFLVSFYNNEISEKSEIFDDQFSVERPDGSNFTLKIRSTKLEDSAMYFCASRKQGEKLFFGSGTQLSVL.

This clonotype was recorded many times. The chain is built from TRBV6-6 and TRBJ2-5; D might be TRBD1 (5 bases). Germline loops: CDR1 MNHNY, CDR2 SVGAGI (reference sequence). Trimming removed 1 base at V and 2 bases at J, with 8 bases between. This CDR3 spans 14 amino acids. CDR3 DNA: TGTGCCAGCAGTTACTGGACACAGCAAGAGACCCAGTACTTC. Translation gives CASSYWTQQETQYF.

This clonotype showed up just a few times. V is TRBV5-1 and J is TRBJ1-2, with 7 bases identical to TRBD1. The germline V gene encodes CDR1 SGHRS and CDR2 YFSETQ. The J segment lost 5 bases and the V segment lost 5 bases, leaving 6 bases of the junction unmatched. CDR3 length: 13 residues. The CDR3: CASSPDRTYGYTF. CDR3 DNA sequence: TGCGCCAGCAGTCCGGACAGGACGTATGGCTACACCTTC.

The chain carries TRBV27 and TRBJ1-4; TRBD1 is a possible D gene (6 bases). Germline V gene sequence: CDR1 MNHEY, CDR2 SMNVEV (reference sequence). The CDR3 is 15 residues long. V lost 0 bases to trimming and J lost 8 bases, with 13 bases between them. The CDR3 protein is CASSLSGGGREKLFF. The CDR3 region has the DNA TGTGCCAGCAGTTTATCGGGGGGCGGAAGGGAAAAACTGTTTTTT.

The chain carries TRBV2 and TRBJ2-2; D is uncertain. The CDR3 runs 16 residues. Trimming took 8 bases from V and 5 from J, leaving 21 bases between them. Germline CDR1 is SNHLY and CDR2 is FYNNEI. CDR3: CASRRDPQLTTGELFF. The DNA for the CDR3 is TGTGCCAGCCGCCGAGACCCTCAACTAACAACCGGGGAGCTGTTTTTT.

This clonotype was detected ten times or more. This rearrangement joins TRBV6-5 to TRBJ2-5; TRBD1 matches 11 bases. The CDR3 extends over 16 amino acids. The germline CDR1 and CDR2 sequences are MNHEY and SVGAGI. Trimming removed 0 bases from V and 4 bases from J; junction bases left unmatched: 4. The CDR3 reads CASSYSGTGGRETQYF. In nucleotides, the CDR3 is TGTGCCAGCAGTTACTCCGGGACAGGGGGGAGAGAGACCCAGTACTTC.

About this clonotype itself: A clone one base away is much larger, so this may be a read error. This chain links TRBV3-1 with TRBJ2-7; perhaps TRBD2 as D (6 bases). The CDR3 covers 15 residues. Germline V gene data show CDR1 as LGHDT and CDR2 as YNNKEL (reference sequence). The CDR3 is CGSSRPPSASYEQYF. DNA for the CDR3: TGTGGCAGCAGCCGGCCCCCTAGCGCCTCCTACGAGCAGTACTTC.

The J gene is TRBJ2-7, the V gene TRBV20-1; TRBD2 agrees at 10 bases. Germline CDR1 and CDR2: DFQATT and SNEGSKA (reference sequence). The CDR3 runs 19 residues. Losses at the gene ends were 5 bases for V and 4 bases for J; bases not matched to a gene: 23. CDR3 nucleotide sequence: TGCAGTGCTCTAGGGGGTCCCCTCGAAGCGGGAGGGGGGGGGTACGAGCAGTACTTC. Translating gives CSALGGPLEAGGGGYEQYF.

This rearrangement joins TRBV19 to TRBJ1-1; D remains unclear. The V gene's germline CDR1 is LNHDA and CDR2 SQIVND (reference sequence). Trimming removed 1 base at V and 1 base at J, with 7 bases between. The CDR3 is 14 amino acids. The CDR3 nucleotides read TGTGCCAGTAGTATAGGACGGGAGAACACTGAAGCTTTCTTT. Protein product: CASSIGRENTEAFF. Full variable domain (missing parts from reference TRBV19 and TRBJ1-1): DGGITQSPKYLFRKEGQNVTLSCEQNLNHDAMYWYRQDPGQGLRLIYYSQIVNDFQKGDIAEGYSVSREKKESFPLTVTSAQKNPTAFYLCASSIGRENTEAFFGQGTRLTVV.

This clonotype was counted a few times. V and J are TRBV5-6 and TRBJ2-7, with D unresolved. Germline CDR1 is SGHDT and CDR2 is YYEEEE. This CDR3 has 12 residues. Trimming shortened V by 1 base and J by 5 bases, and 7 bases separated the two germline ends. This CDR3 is CASSLWVHEQYF. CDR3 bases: TGTGCCAGCAGCTTGTGGGTACACGAGCAGTACTTC.

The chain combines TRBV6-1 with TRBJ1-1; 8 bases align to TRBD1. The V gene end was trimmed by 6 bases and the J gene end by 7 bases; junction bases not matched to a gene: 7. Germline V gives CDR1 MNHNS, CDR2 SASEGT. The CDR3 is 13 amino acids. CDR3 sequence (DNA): TGTGCCAGCAGCATAAACAGGGGGGGTGAAGCTTTCTTT. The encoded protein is CASSINRGGEAFF.

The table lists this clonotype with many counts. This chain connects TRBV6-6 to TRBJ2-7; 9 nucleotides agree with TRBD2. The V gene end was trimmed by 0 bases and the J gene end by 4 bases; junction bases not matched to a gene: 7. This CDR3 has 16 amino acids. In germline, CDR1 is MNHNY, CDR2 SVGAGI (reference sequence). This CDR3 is CASSYSILAGAYEQYF. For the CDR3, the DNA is TGTGCCAGCAGTTACTCGATTTTAGCGGGAGCTTACGAGCAGTACTTC.